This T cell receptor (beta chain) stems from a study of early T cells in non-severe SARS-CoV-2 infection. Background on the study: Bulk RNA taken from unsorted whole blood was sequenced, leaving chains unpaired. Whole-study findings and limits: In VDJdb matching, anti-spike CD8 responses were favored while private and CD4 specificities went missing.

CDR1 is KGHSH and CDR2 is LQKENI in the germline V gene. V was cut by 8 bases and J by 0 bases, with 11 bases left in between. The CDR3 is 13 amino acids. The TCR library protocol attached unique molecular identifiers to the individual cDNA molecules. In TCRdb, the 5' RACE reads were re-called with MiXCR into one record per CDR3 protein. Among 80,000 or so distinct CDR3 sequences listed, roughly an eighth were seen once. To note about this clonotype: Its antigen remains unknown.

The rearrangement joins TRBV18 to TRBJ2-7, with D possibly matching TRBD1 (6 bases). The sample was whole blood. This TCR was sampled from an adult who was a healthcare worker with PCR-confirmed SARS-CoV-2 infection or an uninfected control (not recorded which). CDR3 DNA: TGTGCCAGCCAAGGACAGAGCTCCTACGAGCAGTACTTC. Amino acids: CASQGQSSYEQYF.